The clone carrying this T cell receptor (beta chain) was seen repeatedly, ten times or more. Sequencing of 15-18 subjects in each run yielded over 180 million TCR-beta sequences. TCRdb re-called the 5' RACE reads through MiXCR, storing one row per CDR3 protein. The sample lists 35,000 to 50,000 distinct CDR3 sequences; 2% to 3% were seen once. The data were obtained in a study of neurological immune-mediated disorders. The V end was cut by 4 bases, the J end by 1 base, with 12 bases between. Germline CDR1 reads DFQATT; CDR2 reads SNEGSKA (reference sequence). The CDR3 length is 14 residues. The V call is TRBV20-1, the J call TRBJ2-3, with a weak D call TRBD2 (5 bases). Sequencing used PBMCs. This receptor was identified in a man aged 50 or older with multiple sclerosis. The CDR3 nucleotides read TGCAGTGCTACTACGCGGAGGCGCACAGATACGCAGTATTTT. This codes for CSATTRRRTDTQYF.